The entry below gives a single T cell receptor beta chain sequence along with its context. The antigen remains undetermined. This specimen belongs to a study of pediatric ulcerative colitis. Assay used: immunoSEQ multiplex PCR; TCRdb lists only in-frame clones, some missing. The data contain about 60,000 clones, around 87% of them singletons. Germline V gene lookup returns CDR1 SNHLY and CDR2 FYNNEI. This CDR3 has 15 amino acids. With V trimmed by 4 bases and J by 6 bases, 10 bases remained unmatched. General observations from the study: A couple of rectal clonotypes were found only in ulcerative colitis patients, all of them. Acute severe colitis showed lower rectal diversity from clonal expansions.

The TCR was taken from a boy younger than 18 who was a control in a study of pediatric ulcerative colitis. The chain uses TRBV2 and TRBJ2-7; TRBD1 matches at 9 bases. Sequencing input: blood. CDR3 loop: CASSGAGTGMAEQYF. In DNA, the CDR3 is TGTGCCAGCAGTGGGGCCGGGACAGGGATGGCCGAGCAGTACTTC.